Sequencing of this T cell receptor beta chain was carried out in a study of early T cells in non-severe SARS-CoV-2 infection. V lost 2 bases, J lost 4 bases, and 7 bases lay in between. Germline CDR1 is MRHNA and CDR2 is SNTAGT. This CDR3 has 13 residues. The TCR library protocol was used to attach unique molecular identifiers. These identifiers were attached to individual cDNA molecules. TCRdb re-called the 5' RACE reads through MiXCR, storing one row per CDR3 protein. The table has about 25,000 distinct CDR3 sequences, about 4.4% seen once. This TCR was sampled from an adult who was a healthcare worker with PCR-confirmed SARS-CoV-2 infection or an uninfected control (not recorded which). Input material: whole blood. The V and J genes are TRBV6-4 and TRBJ2-3; D gene ambiguous. The CDR3 DNA follows: TGTGCCAGCAGTGACCATTATGCAGATACGCAGTATTTT. Protein product: CASSDHYADTQYF.